Below are 15 T cell receptor beta chains sequenced from a single sample in a study of blood T cells in healthy people across ages. A second about 7 to 11 cycle PCR used barcoded and J-beta primers. MiXCR was run by TCRdb on the 5' RACE reads, yielding one entry per CDR3 protein. This table holds approximately 670,000 distinct CDR3 sequences, approximately 40% found once. Input material: blood. Source of these receptors: a man at least 80 years old in good health.

The table lists this clonotype with a count of one. In nucleotides, the CDR3 is TGTGCCACCAGTGATTTTAAACAGAATAACAATGAGCAGTACTTC. Translated, it gives CATSDFKQNNNEQYF. V usage is TRBV24-1 and J usage is TRBJ2-5; D gene ambiguous. This CDR3 comprises 15 residues. Germline lookup yields CDR1 KGHDR and CDR2 SFDVKD. V lost 1 base, J lost 11 bases, and 19 bases lay in between.

This chain uses TRBV15 with TRBJ2-7, with a possible D match to TRBD1 (6 bases). The CDR3 is 14 amino acids. The germline V and J ends were trimmed by 4 bases and 2 bases, with 12 bases remaining between them. Germline CDR1 is LNHNV and CDR2 is YYDKDF (reference sequence). The CDR3 sequence: CATSTHRATYEQYF. CDR3 DNA sequence: TGTGCCACCAGCACCCACAGGGCCACCTACGAGCAGTACTTC. The full variable domain, completed using reference TRBV15 and TRBJ2-7, is DAMVIQNPRYQVTQFGKPVTLSCSQTLNHNVMYWYQQKSSQAPKLLFHYYDKDFNNEADTPDNFQSRRPNTSFCFLDIRSPGLGDTAMYLCATSTHRATYEQYFGPGTRLTVT.

This chain connects TRBV18 to TRBJ1-5; D is unclear. This CDR3 is 15 amino acids long. V lost 2 bases, J lost 0 bases, and 8 bases lay in between. The germline gives CDR1 KGHSH, CDR2 LQKENI. CDR3 bases: TGTGCCAGCTCACCAAACGGTAATAGCAATCAGCCCCAGCATTTT. Its protein is CASSPNGNSNQPQHF.

At least ten counts were recorded for this clonotype. The rearrangement uses TRBV20-1 and TRBJ2-3; 11 nucleotides agree with TRBD2. V was pared by 4 bases and J by 4 bases, with 10 bases of the junction left unmatched. Germline CDR1 is DFQATT and CDR2 is SNEGSKA (reference sequence). The CDR3 has 16 residues. Here the CDR3 DNA reads TGCAGTGCTACGGGCCTTAGCGGGAGGGCCGCAGATACGCAGTATTTT. It translates to CSATGLSGRAADTQYF.

This chain connects TRBV20-1 to TRBJ2-4, with D hard to call. Judging by the DNA end, TRBJ2-7 fits better; the J call may be wrong. The CDR3 covers 11 residues. The germline V gene has CDR1 DFQATT and CDR2 SNEGSKA (reference sequence). CDR3 protein: CSARDEHEQYF. CDR3 coding DNA: TGCAGTGCTAGAGATGAACACGAGCAGTACTTC.

For this clonotype: Since a much larger clone is just one base distant, this may be a read error. The chain has TRBV10-3 and TRBJ2-1; no firm D call. This CDR3 spans 12 amino acids. The V gene lost 3 bases and the J gene lost 10 bases, with 10 bases spanning the gap. Germline CDR1 and CDR2: ENHRY and SYGVKD. The CDR3 loop reads CAISEGTYEQFF. In DNA, the CDR3 is TGTGCCATCAGTGAAGGCACCTACGAGCAGTTCTTC.

The chain links TRBV5-5 to TRBJ2-6; no firm D call. V shed 0 bases and J shed 3 bases, with 10 bases lying between them. The CDR3 length is 16 residues. The germline V gene encodes CDR1 SGHKS and CDR2 YYEKEE (reference sequence). CDR3 sequence (DNA): TGTGCCAGCAGCTTGGCCCAGCAGAATGGGGCCAACGTCCTGACTTTC. Translating gives CASSLAQQNGANVLTF.

The chain has TRBV6-6 and TRBJ1-2; D ambiguous. Germline CDR1 reads MNHNY; CDR2 reads SVGAGI (reference sequence). CDR3 size: 12 residues. V lost 5 bases, J lost 6 bases, and 10 bases lay in between. The chain's CDR3 is CASSPGLHGYTF. Written as DNA, the CDR3 is TGTGCCAGCAGTCCCGGACTCCATGGCTACACCTTC.

With respect to this clonotype: This may stem from a read error, because a much larger clone lies one nucleotide away. This chain's CDR3 is CASSPSSTGDCSGANVLTF. In DNA form, the CDR3 reads TGTGCCAGCAGCCCTTCCTCGACAGGGGACTGTTCTGGGGCCAACGTCCTGACTTTC. This chain joins TRBV6-2 or TRBV6-3 and TRBJ2-6; TRBD1 matches at 8 bases. V was pared by 6 bases and J by 1 base, with 14 bases of the junction left unmatched. This CDR3 has 19 amino acids. Germline V gene sequence: CDR1 MNHEY, CDR2 SVGEGT.

In nucleotides, the CDR3 is TGTGCCAGCAGCCAAATTATGGCTACCCACGGTGAGCAGTTCTTC. It specifies CASSQIMATHGEQFF. V usage is TRBV14 and J usage is TRBJ2-1; D remains unclear. V was clipped by 2 bases and J by 9 bases, with 17 bases between them. CDR3 size: 15 residues. CDR1 SGHDN and CDR2 FVKESK come from the germline V gene. Complete variable domain (other parts from reference TRBV14 and TRBJ2-1): EAGVTQFPSHSVIEKGQTVTLRCDPISGHDNLYWYRRVMGKEIKFLLHFVKESKQDESGMPNNRFLAERTGGTYSTLKVQPAELEDSGVYFCASSQIMATHGEQFFGPGTRLTVL.

The V gene is TRBV18, the J gene TRBJ2-1; D is undetermined. The V end lost 0 bases, the J end lost 4 bases, and 13 bases lay between the germline ends. The CDR3 sequence is 16 residues long. In germline, CDR1 is KGHSH, CDR2 LQKENI. Written as DNA, the CDR3 is TGTGCCAGCTCACCACCGGGCAGAGAGGAATACAATGAGCAGTTCTTC. It specifies CASSPPGREEYNEQFF.

The chain combines TRBV7-2 with TRBJ2-5; 11 nucleotides match TRBD2. The CDR3 contains 17 residues. Trimming at V came to 5 bases and at J to 3 bases, leaving 11 bases not matched to a gene. Germline lookup yields CDR1 SGHTA and CDR2 FQGNSA. The CDR3: CASSRRLAGIKEETQYF. The CDR3 DNA reads as TGTGCCAGCAGCAGAAGACTAGCGGGAATAAAAGAAGAGACCCAGTACTTC.

This clonotype was detected a few times. The gene calls are TRBV10-1 and TRBJ2-7; no clear D. The CDR3 length is 15 residues. V dropped 0 bases and J dropped 0 bases, with 9 bases sitting between them. The germline gives CDR1 WNHNN, CDR2 SYGVQD (reference sequence). DNA of the CDR3: TGCGCCAGCAGTGAGTCCCGAGGATTCTCCTACGAGCAGTACTTC. Its protein product is CASSESRGFSYEQYF.

The table lists this clonotype with a few counts. The V gene is TRBV6-2 or TRBV6-3, the J gene TRBJ2-3, with D possibly matching TRBD2 (6 bases). The CDR3 covers 16 residues. The germline V and J ends were trimmed by 6 bases and 2 bases, with 18 bases remaining between them. Looked up from germline, CDR1 is MNHEY and CDR2 is SVGEGT. The CDR3 region has the DNA TGTGCCAGCAGAAGTTCAGATCGCGGGGCCACAGATACGCAGTATTTT. Translating it yields CASRSSDRGATDTQYF.

This chain joins TRBV20-1 and TRBJ2-1, with 10 bases that match TRBD2. This CDR3 comprises 15 residues. Germline CDR1 and CDR2: DFQATT and SNEGSKA (reference sequence). The trim removed 8 bases at V and 13 bases at J, leaving 20 bases unmatched. The CDR3 region has the DNA TGCAGTTGGGAGCTAGCGGGGGACCTACAAGAGACCCAGTTCTTC. Its protein product is CSWELAGDLQETQFF.